This T cell receptor (beta chain) stems from a study of T cells in Graves' hyperthyroidism and ophthalmopathy. Study-wide points: Blood held most thyroid clonotypes expanded above 0.001 frequency.

This clonotype was observed at least ten times. The antigen is not known. The V gene lost 5 bases and the J gene lost 4 bases, with 14 bases spanning the gap. This CDR3 region has 14 residues. In germline, CDR1 is SGHAT, CDR2 FQNNGV. The CDR3 regions of TCR beta were amplified from RNA transcripts. TCR CDR3 underwent first-round RT-PCR with the HTBI primer set. Using its own MiXCR run on the multiplex PCR reads, TCRdb lists one record per CDR3 protein. Of roughly 170,000 distinct CDR3 sequences listed, approximately 17% are singletons. The sample taken for sequencing was blood. This TCR was recovered from a woman between 45 and 60 years old with Graves' hyperthyroidism. The rearrangement links TRBV11-2 to TRBJ1-2, with no clear D. CDR3 DNA: TGTGCCAGCAGCGACCGGGAGAAAGTCTATGGCTACACCTTC. This sequence encodes CASSDREKVYGYTF.